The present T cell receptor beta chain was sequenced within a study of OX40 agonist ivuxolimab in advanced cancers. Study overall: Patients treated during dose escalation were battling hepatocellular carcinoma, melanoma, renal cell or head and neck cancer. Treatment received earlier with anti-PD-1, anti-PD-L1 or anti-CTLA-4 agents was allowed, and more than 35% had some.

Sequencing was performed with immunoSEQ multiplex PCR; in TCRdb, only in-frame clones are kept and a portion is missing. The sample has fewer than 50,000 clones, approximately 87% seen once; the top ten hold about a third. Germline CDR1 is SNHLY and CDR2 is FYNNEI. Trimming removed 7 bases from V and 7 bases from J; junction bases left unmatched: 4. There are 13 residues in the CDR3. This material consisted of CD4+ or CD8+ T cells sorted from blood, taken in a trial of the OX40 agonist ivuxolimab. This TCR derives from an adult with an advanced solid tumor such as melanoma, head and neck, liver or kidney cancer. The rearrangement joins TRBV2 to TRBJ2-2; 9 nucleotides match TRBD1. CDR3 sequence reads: CASKQGAGGELFF. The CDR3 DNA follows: TGTGCCAGCAAACAGGGGGCGGGCGGGGAGCTGTTTTTT.